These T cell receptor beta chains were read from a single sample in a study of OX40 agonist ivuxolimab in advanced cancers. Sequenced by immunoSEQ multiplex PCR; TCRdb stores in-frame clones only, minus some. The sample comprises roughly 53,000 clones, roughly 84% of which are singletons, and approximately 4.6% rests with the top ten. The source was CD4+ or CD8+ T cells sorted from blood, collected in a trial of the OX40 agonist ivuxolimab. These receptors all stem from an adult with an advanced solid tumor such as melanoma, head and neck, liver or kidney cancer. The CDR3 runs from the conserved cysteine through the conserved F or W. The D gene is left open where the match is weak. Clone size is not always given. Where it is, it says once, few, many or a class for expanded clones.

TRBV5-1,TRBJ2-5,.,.,CASSLFSSQETQYF,TGCGCCAGCAGCTTGTTCTCAAGCCAAGAGACCCAGTACTTC
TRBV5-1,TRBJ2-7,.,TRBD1,CASSSQGSLEQYF,TGCGCCAGCAGCTCACAGGGGTCCCTCGAGCAGTACTTC
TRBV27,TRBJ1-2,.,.,CASSLSAGIMEIRYTF,TGTGCCAGCAGTTTATCGGCGGGAATCATGGAGATACGCTACACCTTC
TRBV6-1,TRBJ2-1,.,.,CASSLGVGSYNEQFF,TGTGCCAGCAGTTTGGGGGTGGGCTCCTACAATGAGCAGTTCTTC
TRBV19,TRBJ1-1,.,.,CASGGRANTEAFF,TGTGCCAGTGGGGGCAGGGCGAACACTGAAGCTTTCTTT
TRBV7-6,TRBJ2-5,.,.,CASSLGLETQYF,TGTGCCAGCAGCTTAGGACTCGAGACCCAGTACTTC
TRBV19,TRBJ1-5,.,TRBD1,CASSIDRGPDKTQHF,TGTGCCAGTAGTATTGACAGGGGGCCTGATAAGACCCAGCATTTT
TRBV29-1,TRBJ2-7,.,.,CSVPDGYEQYF,TGCAGCGTCCCTGACGGCTACGAGCAGTACTTC
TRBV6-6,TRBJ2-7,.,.,CASSRTDYEQYF,TGTGCCAGCAGTCGTACAGACTACGAGCAGTACTTC
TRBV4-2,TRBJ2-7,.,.,CASSLPGGDNYEQYF,TGTGCCAGCAGCTTACCCGGAGGTGACAACTACGAGCAGTACTTC
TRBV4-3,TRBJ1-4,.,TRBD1,CASSQGPGQDNEKLFF,TGCGCCAGCAGCCAAGGTCCGGGACAGGATAATGAAAAACTGTTTTTT
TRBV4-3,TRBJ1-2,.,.,CASSQEGSEGGYTF,TGCGCCAGCAGCCAAGAAGGGTCGGAAGGGGGCTACACCTTC
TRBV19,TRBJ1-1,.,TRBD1,CASLWTGKLNTEAFF,TGTGCCAGCTTATGGACAGGGAAATTGAACACTGAAGCTTTCTTT
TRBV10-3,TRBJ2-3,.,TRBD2,CAISEPTSGTIESTDTQYF,TGTGCCATCAGTGAGCCGACTAGCGGAACCATTGAAAGCACAGATACGCAGTATTTT
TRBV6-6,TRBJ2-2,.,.,CASSYVGEKGNGELFF,TGTGCCAGCAGTTACGTGGGAGAAAAAGGGAACGGGGAGCTGTTTTTT
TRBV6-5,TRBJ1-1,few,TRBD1,CASGHRGRGTEAFF,TGTGCCAGCGGACACAGGGGGCGTGGAACTGAAGCTTTCTTT
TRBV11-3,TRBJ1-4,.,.,CASSFDSRNEKLFF,TGTGCCAGCAGCTTCGACAGCCGTAATGAAAAACTGTTTTTT
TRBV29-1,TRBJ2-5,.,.,CSVDTGTETQYF,TGCAGCGTAGACACAGGGACAGAGACCCAGTACTTC
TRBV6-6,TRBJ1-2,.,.,CASRPQWGDGYTF,TGTGCCAGCAGACCACAATGGGGGGACGGCTACACCTTC
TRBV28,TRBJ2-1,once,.,CASSLDGFRDEQFF,TGTGCCAGCAGTTTGGACGGTTTTAGGGATGAGCAGTTCTTC
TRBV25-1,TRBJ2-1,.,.,CASSEYGAASSYNEQFF,TGTGCCAGCAGTGAATACGGGGCGGCTAGCTCCTACAATGAGCAGTTCTTC
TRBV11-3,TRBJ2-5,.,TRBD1,CASSPGQGSEETQYF,TGTGCCAGCAGCCCGGGACAGGGGTCGGAAGAGACCCAGTACTTC